This TCR beta chain was recorded in a study of blood T cell repertoires in COVID-19. Overall study context: T cells, B-cell-depleted T cells, or PBMCs provided the cDNA or gDNA that served as material.

The data were produced by immunoSEQ multiplex PCR, yet TCRdb's version contains in-frame clones alone and is incomplete. The sample has over 85,000 clones; nearly 80% are singletons. The germline CDR1 and CDR2 sequences are LNHNV and YYDKDF (reference sequence). V gave up 3 bases and J gave up 2 bases; unmatched junction bases: 7. CDR3 length: 16 residues. The source is an elderly woman with active or convalescent COVID-19. The chain has TRBV15 and TRBJ1-5; 7 positions match TRBD1. Sequenced material: peripheral blood. For the CDR3, the DNA is TGTGCCACCAGCAGGAGGACAGGTGGTGGCAATCAGCCCCAGCATTTT. Translating it yields CATSRRTGGGNQPQHF.